A single sample is the source of the 17 T cell receptor beta chains below, sequenced in a study of beta chain features in type 1 diabetes. The antigens for these receptors are not known. Findings of the study overall: Shortening that was moderate but significant affected the TCRB CDR3s of Type 1 diabetes patients in all four CD4+ subsets.

Expressed TCRB transcripts were sequenced because the isolated RNA had all been reverse transcribed beforehand. Assay used: immunoSEQ multiplex PCR; TCRdb lists only in-frame clones, some missing. Here the sample spans 600,000 or so clones, roughly 12% being singletons. The sequenced sample consisted of naive CD4+ T cells from blood. These receptor sequences come from a man aged 30-40 years with type 1 diabetes.

The V and J genes are TRBV7-9 and TRBJ2-3; possibly TRBD1 for D (8 bases). Per the germline V gene, CDR1 is SEHNR and CDR2 is FQNEAQ (reference sequence). Trimming shortened V by 4 bases and J by 4 bases, and 18 bases separated the two germline ends. The CDR3 sequence is 16 residues long. The CDR3 bases are TGTGCCAGCAGCTCCCCAGGGGGCGGGAGAGCAGATACGCAGTATTTT. Translating it yields CASSSPGGGRADTQYF.

The chain couples TRBV7-2 to TRBJ2-7, with 9 bases fitting TRBD2. Germline CDR1 SGHTA, CDR2 FQGNSA. The trim removed 3 bases at V and 12 bases at J, leaving 9 bases unmatched. This CDR3 is 13 amino acids long. CDR3 amino acids: CASSFSGGGTPYF. In DNA, the CDR3 is TGTGCCAGCAGCTTTAGCGGGGGTGGGACCCCGTACTTC.

This clone was detected only a few times. The genes are TRBV29-1 and TRBJ2-1; D assignment may be TRBD1 or TRBD2 (5 bases each). Trimming removed 4 bases from V and 8 bases from J, with 18 bases in between. The CDR3 runs to 14 residues. CDR1 SQVTM and CDR2 ANQGSEA come from the germline V gene. The CDR3 DNA sequence: TGCAGCGTTGTAAATGACGGGACCCCCTATGAGCAGTTCTTC. Translation: CSVVNDGTPYEQFF.

The gene calls are TRBV4-2 and TRBJ2-1, with a possible D match to TRBD1 (6 bases). This CDR3 spans 15 amino acids. Germline CDR1 LGHNA, CDR2 YNFKEQ. V was clipped by 0 bases and J by 1 base, with 7 bases between them. In nucleotides, the CDR3 is TGTGCCAGCAGCCAAGATGACAGGTCCTACAATGAGCAGTTCTTC. The encoded protein is CASSQDDRSYNEQFF.

The chain combines TRBV9 with TRBJ2-3; D not resolved. Germline V gene sequence: CDR1 SGDLS, CDR2 YYNGEE. The V end was cut by 4 bases, the J end by 0 bases, with 9 bases between. The CDR3 runs to 14 residues. CDR3 DNA: TGTGCCAGCAGCCTAAGTGCTAGCACAGATACGCAGTATTTT. It encodes CASSLSASTDTQYF.

This sequence joins TRBV2 and TRBJ1-5; 9 nucleotides line up with TRBD1. This CDR3 has 15 amino acids. Germline loops: CDR1 SNHLY, CDR2 FYNNEI. The V and J ends lost 4 bases and 3 bases, in that order; junction bases with no gene match: 4. CDR3 sequence: CASSALQGANQPQHF. The CDR3 nucleotides are TGTGCCAGCAGTGCCCTACAGGGGGCCAATCAGCCCCAGCATTTT.

The gene calls are TRBV27 and TRBJ2-1; a possible D gene is TRBD2 (6 bases). CDR3 length: 14 amino acids. V was pared by 7 bases and J by 12 bases, with 22 bases between. Germline CDR1 MNHEY, CDR2 SMNVEV (reference sequence). The CDR3 DNA follows: TGTGCCAGCAAACCGAATCGGATCGGGGGTATGCAGTTCTTC. Translated: CASKPNRIGGMQFF.

Only a few counts were recorded for this clone. The chain has TRBV6-5 and TRBJ2-3, with D perhaps TRBD2 (6 bases). V was cut by 2 bases and J by 8 bases, with 11 bases left in between. CDR3 length equals 13 residues. In germline, CDR1 is MNHEY, CDR2 SVGAGI. CDR3 in amino acids: CASSYLSSATQYF. CDR3 bases: TGTGCCAGCAGTTACCTATCTAGCGCTACGCAGTATTTT.

V usage is TRBV5-1 and J usage is TRBJ2-3; no firm D call. Germline-derived CDR1 and CDR2 are SGHRS and YFSETQ. The CDR3 is made up of 14 amino acids. V was cut by 4 bases and J by 3 bases, with 12 bases left in between. CDR3 in DNA: TGCGCCAGCAGCGGTGGAGCAATTACAGATACGCAGTATTTT. It encodes CASSGGAITDTQYF.

In its sample, this clone was seen a few times. The J gene is TRBJ2-3, the V gene TRBV18, with TRBD2 identical over 7 bases. Germline values: CDR1 KGHSH, CDR2 LQKENI. The V gene end was trimmed by 0 bases and the J gene end by 2 bases; junction bases not matched to a gene: 5. This CDR3 has 16 amino acids. DNA of the CDR3: TGTGCCAGCTCACCACCGACTAGCACACTCACAGATACGCAGTATTTT. This gives the protein CASSPPTSTLTDTQYF. The whole variable domain, remainder taken from reference TRBV18 and TRBJ2-3, is NAGVMQNPRHLVRRRGQEARLRCSPMKGHSHVYWYRQLPEEGLKFMVYLQKENIIDESGMPKERFSAEFPKEGPSILRIQQVVRGDSAAYFCASSPPTSTLTDTQYFGPGTRLTVL.

This sequence joins TRBV5-6 and TRBJ2-7; 8 bases are shared with TRBD1. The V and J ends lost 4 bases and 0 bases, in that order; junction bases with no gene match: 9. Germline loops: CDR1 SGHDT, CDR2 YYEEEE. The CDR3 is made up of 16 amino acids. CDR3 coding DNA: TGTGCCAGCAGCAACCGGGACAGGCGATTCTCCTACGAGCAGTACTTC. Amino acid sequence: CASSNRDRRFSYEQYF.

This clone was counted between two and nine times. CDR3 sequence (DNA): TGTGCCAGCAGCATACTTGGGTTCGGAGAGACCCAGTACTTC. It translates to CASSILGFGETQYF. This rearrangement joins TRBV11-2 to TRBJ2-5, with unresolved D. The CDR3 covers 14 residues. V lost 5 bases, J lost 4 bases, and 14 bases lay in between. Germline values: CDR1 SGHAT, CDR2 FQNNGV. The complete variable domain, with remaining parts taken from reference TRBV11-2 and TRBJ2-5, reads EAGVAQSPRYKIIEKRQSVAFWCNPISGHATLYWYQQILGQGPKLLIQFQNNGVVDDSQLPKDRFSAERLKGVDSTLKIQPAKLEDSAVYLCASSILGFGETQYFGPGTRLLVL.

CDR3 DNA: TGCGCCAGCAGCCTCCGGGACGGGGACTACAATGAGCAGTTCTTC. Translating it yields CASSLRDGDYNEQFF. This chain links TRBV5-1 with TRBJ2-1, with D perhaps matching TRBD1 or TRBD2 (5 bases each). Trimming left V 4 bases short and J 3 bases short, with 14 bases between. The CDR3 has 15 residues. Germline lookup yields CDR1 SGHRS and CDR2 YFSETQ. The whole variable domain, remainder taken from reference TRBV5-1 and TRBJ2-1, is KAGVTQTPRYLIKTRGQQVTLSCSPISGHRSVSWYQQTPGQGLQFLFEYFSETQRNKGNFPGRFSGRQFSNSRSEMNVSTLELGDSALYLCASSLRDGDYNEQFFGPGTRLTVL.

The chain has TRBV14 and TRBJ1-2, with D maybe TRBD1 (5 bases). CDR3 length: 15 residues. The germline CDR1 and CDR2 sequences are SGHDN and FVKESK. Between the trimmed V and J ends, which lost 0 bases and 8 bases, there was a span of 16 bases. The CDR3 nucleotides read TGTGCCAGCAGCCAAGATGAAGGAGGGGCTGAGGGCTACACCTTC. Protein sequence: CASSQDEGGAEGYTF. The whole variable domain, filled in from reference TRBV14 and TRBJ1-2, reads EAGVTQFPSHSVIEKGQTVTLRCDPISGHDNLYWYRRVMGKEIKFLLHFVKESKQDESGMPNNRFLAERTGGTYSTLKVQPAELEDSGVYFCASSQDEGGAEGYTFGSGTRLTVV.

There are a few counts of this clone. This rearrangement joins TRBV2 to TRBJ2-2, with D hard to call. Germline V gives CDR1 SNHLY, CDR2 FYNNEI. Trimming removed 11 bases at V and 6 bases at J, with 16 bases between. There are 13 residues in the CDR3. The CDR3 loop reads CAGRVGLSGELFF. The DNA for the CDR3 is TGTGCCGGGCGCGTCGGATTGTCCGGGGAGCTGTTTTTT. Looking up the rest from reference TRBV2 and TRBJ2-2 gives the full variable domain: EPEVTQTPSHQVTQMGQEVILRCVPISNHLYFYWYRQILGQKVEFLVSFYNNEISEKSEIFDDQFSVERPDGSNFTLKIRSTKLEDSAMYFCAGRVGLSGELFFGEGSRLTVL.

The V and J genes are TRBV11-2 and TRBJ2-1, with 8 positions matching TRBD2. Trimming cost V 6 bases and J 1 base; bases outside gene matches: 8. The CDR3 totals 16 residues. CDR1 is SGHAT, CDR2 FQNNGV, per germline. CDR3 residues: CASRPLSGDSYNEQFF. For the CDR3, the DNA is TGTGCCAGCAGACCCCTTAGCGGGGATTCCTACAATGAGCAGTTCTTC. Full variable domain (remainder filled in from reference TRBV11-2 and TRBJ2-1): EAGVAQSPRYKIIEKRQSVAFWCNPISGHATLYWYQQILGQGPKLLIQFQNNGVVDDSQLPKDRFSAERLKGVDSTLKIQPAKLEDSAVYLCASRPLSGDSYNEQFFGPGTRLTVL.

The chain joins TRBV29-1 to TRBJ1-2, with D possibly being TRBD1 (6 bases). In germline, CDR1 is SQVTM, CDR2 ANQGSEA. The CDR3 consists of 14 residues. V dropped 4 bases and J dropped 2 bases, with 14 bases sitting between them. The CDR3 is CSVGGQYYNYGYTF. Written as DNA, the CDR3 is TGCAGCGTTGGCGGACAGTATTACAACTATGGCTACACCTTC. Full variable domain (outside the CDR3, taken from reference TRBV29-1 and TRBJ1-2): SAVISQKPSRDICQRGTSLTIQCQVDSQVTMMFWYRQQPGQSLTLIATANQGSEATYESGFVIDKFPISRPNLTFSTLTVSNMSPEDSSIYLCSVGGQYYNYGYTFGSGTRLTVV.